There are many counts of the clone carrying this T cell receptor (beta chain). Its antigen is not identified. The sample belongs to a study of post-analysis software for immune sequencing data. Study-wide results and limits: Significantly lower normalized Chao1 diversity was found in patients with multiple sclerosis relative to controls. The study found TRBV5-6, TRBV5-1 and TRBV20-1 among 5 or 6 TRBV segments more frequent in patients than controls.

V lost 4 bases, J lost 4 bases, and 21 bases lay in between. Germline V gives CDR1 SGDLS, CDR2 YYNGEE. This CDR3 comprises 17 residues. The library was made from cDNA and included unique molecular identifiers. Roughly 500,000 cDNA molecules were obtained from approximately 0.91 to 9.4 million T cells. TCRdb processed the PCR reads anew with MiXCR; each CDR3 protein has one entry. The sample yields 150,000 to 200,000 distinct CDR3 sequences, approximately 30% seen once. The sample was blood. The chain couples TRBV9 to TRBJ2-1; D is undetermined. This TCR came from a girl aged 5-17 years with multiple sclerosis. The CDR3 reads CASSPTVGSTLYNEQFF. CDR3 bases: TGTGCCAGCAGCCCCACGGTCGGCAGTACCCTTTACAATGAGCAGTTCTTC.